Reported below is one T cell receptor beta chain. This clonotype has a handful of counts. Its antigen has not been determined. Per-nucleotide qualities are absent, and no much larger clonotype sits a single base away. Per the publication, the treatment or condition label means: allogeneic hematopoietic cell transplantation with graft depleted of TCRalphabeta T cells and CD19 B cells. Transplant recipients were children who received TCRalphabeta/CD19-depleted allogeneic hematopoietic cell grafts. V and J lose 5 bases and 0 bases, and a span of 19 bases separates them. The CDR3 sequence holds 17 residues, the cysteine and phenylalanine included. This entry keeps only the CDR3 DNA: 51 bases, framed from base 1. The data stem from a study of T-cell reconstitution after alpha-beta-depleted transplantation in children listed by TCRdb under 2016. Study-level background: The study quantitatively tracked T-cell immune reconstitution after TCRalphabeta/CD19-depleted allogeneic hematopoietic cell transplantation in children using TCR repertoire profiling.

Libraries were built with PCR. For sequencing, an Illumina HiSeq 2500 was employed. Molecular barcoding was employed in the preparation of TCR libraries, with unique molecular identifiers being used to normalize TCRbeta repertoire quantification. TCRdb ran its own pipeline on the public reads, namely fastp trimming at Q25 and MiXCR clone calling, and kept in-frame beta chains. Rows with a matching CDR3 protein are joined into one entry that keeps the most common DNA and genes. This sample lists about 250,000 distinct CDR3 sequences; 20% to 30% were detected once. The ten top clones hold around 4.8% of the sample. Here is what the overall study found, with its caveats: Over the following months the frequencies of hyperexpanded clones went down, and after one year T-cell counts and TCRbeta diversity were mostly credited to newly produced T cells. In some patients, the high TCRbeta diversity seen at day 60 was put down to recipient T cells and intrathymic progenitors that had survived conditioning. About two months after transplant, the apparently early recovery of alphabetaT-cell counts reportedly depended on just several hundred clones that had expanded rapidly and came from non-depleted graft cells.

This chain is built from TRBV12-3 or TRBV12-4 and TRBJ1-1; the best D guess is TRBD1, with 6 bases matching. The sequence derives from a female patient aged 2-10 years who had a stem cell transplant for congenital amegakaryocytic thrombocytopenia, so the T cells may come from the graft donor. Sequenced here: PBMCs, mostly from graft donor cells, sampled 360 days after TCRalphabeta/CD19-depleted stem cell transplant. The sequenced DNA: TGTGCCAGCAGTCTCGGACCAGGGGAACTAATGAACACTGAAGCTTTCTTT. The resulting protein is CASSLGPGELMNTEAFF.